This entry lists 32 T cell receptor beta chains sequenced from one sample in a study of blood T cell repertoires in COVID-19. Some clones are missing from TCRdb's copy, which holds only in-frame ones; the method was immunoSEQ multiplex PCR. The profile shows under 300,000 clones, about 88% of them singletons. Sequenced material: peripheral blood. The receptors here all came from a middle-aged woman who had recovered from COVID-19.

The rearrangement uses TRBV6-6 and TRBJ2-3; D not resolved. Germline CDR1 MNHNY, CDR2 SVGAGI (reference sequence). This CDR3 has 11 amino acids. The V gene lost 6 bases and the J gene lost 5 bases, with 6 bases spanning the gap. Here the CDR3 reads CASSPIDTQYF. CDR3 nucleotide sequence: TGTGCCAGCAGCCCCATAGATACGCAGTATTTT.

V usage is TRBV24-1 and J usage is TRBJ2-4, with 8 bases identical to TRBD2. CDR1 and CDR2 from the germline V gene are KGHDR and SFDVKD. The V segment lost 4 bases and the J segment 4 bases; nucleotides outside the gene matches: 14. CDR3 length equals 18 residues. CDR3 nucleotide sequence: TGTGCCACCAGTGACCCCGGACTAGCCGGAGAGGGGAAAAACATTCAGTACTTC. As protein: CATSDPGLAGEGKNIQYF.

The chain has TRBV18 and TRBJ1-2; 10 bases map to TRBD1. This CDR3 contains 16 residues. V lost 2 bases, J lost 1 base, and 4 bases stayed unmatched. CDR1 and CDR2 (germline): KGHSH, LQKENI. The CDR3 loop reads CASSPGGQGRNYGYTF. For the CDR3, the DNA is TGTGCCAGCTCACCAGGGGGACAGGGGCGTAACTATGGCTACACCTTC.

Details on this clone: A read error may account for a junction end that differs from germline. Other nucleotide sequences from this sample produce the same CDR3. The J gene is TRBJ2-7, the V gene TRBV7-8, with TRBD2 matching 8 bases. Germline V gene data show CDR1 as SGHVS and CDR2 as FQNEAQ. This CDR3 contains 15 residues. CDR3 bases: TGTGCTAGCAGCTGGGCCAGCGGGGGCATCTACGAGCAGTACTTC. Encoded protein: CASSWASGGIYEQYF.

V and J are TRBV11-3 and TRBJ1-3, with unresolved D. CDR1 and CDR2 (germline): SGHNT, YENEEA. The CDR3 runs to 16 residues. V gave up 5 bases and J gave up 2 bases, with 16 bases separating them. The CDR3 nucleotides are TGTGCCAGCAGCCCCCCCTCGGTAGCTACTGGAAACACCATATATTTT. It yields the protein CASSPPSVATGNTIYF.

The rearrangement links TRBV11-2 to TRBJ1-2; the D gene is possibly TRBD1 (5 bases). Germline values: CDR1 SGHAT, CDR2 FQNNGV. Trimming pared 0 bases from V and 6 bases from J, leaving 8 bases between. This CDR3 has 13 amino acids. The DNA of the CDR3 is TGTGCCAGCAGCTTAGATAGGGGAAATGGCTACACCTTC. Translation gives CASSLDRGNGYTF.

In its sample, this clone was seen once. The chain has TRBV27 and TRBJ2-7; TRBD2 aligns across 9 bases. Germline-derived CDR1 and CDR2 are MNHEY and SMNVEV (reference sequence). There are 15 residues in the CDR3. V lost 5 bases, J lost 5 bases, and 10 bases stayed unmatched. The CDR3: CASSPIAGVAHEQYF. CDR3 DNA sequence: TGTGCCAGCAGTCCCATAGCGGGAGTTGCCCACGAGCAGTACTTC.

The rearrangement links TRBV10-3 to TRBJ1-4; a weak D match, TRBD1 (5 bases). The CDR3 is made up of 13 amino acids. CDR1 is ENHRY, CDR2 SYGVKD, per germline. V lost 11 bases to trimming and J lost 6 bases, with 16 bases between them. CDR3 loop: CAPSRGGDEKLFF. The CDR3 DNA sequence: TGTGCCCCCTCCCGGGGGGGGGATGAAAAACTGTTTTTT.

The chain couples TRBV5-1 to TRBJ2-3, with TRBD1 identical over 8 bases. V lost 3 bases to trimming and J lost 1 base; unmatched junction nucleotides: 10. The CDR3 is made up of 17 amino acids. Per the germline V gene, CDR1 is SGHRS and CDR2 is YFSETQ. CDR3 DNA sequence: TGCGCCAGCAGCTCCTACAGGGGGAGATTTGGCACAGATACGCAGTATTTT. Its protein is CASSSYRGRFGTDTQYF.

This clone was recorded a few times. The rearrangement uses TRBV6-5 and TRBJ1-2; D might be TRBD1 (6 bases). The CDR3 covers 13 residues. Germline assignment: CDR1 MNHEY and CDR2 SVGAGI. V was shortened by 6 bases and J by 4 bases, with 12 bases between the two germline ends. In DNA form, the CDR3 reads TGTGCCAGCAGCTCCCGGGGGGCCTATGGCTACACCTTC. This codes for CASSSRGAYGYTF.

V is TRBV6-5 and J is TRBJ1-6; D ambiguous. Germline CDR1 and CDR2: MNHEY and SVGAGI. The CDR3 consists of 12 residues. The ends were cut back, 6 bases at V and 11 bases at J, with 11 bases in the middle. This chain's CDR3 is CASRFIGTPLHF. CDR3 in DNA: TGTGCCAGCAGATTTATCGGGACACCCCTCCACTTT.

The CDR3 sequence: CASSKTGGTDTQYF. CDR3 DNA sequence: TGTGCCAGCAGCAAGACAGGGGGCACAGATACGCAGTATTTT. V gene TRBV11-2 combines with J gene TRBJ2-3, with 8 bases that match TRBD1. V lost 5 bases, J lost 1 base, and 2 bases stayed unmatched. Germline CDR1 SGHAT, CDR2 FQNNGV. CDR3 length: 14 residues.

CDR3 protein: CAWSQGSGNQPQHF. Written as DNA, the CDR3 is TGTGCCTGGAGTCAGGGGAGCGGCAATCAGCCCCAGCATTTT. The chain employs TRBV30 and TRBJ1-5, with a tentative D call TRBD1 (6 bases). V gave up 2 bases and J gave up 2 bases, with 10 bases separating them. The CDR3 is 14 amino acids. CDR1 GTSNPN and CDR2 SVGIG come from the germline V gene (reference sequence).

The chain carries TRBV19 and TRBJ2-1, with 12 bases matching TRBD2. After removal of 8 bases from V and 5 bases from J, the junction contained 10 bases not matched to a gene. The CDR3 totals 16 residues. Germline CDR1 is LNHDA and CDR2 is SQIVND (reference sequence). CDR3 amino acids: CASWGPLAGGNNEQFF. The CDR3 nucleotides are TGTGCCAGTTGGGGCCCCCTAGCGGGGGGGAACAATGAGCAGTTCTTC.

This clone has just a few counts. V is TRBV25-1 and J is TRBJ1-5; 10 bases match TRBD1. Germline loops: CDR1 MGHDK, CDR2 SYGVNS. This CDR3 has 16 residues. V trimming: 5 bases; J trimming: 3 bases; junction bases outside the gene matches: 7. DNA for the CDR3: TGTGCCAGCAGTCCCCAAGACAGGGGGCCCAATCAGCCCCAGCATTTT. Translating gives CASSPQDRGPNQPQHF.

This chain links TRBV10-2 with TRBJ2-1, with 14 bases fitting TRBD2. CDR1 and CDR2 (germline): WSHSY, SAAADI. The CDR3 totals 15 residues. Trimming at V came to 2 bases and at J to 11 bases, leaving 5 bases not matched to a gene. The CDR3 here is CASSEPGTSGSKQFF. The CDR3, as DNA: TGCGCCAGCAGTGAGCCCGGGACTAGCGGGAGTAAGCAGTTCTTC.

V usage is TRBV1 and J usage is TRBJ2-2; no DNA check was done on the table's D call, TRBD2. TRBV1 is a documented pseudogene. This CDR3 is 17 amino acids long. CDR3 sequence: CTSSQDLGLAGTGELFF. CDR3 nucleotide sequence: TGCACCAGCAGCCAAGATCTCGGACTAGCAGGCACCGGGGAGCTGTTTTTT.

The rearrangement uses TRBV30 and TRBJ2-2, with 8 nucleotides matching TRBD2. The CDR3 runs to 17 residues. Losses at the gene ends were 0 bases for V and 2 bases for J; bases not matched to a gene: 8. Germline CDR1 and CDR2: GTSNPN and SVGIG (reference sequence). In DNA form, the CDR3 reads TGTGCCTGGAGTGTACGTCGGGGGGGCGTCAACACCGGGGAGCTGTTTTTT. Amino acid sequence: CAWSVRRGGVNTGELFF.

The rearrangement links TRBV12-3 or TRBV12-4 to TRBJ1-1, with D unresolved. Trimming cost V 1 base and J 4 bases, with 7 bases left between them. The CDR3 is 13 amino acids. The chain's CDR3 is CASSLGLPTEAFF. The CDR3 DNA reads TGTGCCAGCAGTTTAGGGCTGCCCACTGAAGCTTTCTTT.

The CDR3 bases are TGTGCCACCAGTGATAAGTCCTACTCTGGGGCCAACGTCCTGACTTTC. Translation: CATSDKSYSGANVLTF. The rearrangement joins TRBV24-1 to TRBJ2-6; the D is unclear. CDR3 length: 16 residues. The V gene's germline CDR1 is KGHDR and CDR2 SFDVKD. V gave up 3 bases and J gave up 0 bases, with 8 bases separating them.

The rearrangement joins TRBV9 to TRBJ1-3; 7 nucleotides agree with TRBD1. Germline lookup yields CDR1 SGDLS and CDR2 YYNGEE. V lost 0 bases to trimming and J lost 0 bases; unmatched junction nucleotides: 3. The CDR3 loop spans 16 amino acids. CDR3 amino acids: CASSVEGAISGNTIYF. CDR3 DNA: TGTGCCAGCAGCGTAGAGGGGGCCATCTCTGGAAACACCATATATTTT.

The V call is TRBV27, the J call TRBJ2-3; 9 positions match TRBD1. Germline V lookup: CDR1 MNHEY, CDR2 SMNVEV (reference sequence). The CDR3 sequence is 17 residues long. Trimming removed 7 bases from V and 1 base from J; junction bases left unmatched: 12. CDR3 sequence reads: CASNRGRGDRGTDTQYF. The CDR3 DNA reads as TGTGCCAGCAATCGGGGGAGGGGGGACAGGGGCACAGATACGCAGTATTTT.

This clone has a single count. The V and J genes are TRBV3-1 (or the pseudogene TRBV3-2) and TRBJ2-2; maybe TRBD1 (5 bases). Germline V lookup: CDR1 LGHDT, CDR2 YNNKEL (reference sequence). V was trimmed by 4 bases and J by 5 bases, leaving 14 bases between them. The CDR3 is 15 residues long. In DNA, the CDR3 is TGTGCCAGCAGCCCCCCAGTGGGGCGAACCGGGGAGCTGTTTTTT. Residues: CASSPPVGRTGELFF.

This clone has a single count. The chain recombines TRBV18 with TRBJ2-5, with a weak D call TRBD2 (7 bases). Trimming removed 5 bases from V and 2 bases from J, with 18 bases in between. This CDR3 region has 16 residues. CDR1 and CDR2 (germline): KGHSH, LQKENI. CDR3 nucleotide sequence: TGTGCCAGCTCAACCCGGGGAGGGGGTCCTCAAGAGACCCAGTACTTC. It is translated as CASSTRGGGPQETQYF.

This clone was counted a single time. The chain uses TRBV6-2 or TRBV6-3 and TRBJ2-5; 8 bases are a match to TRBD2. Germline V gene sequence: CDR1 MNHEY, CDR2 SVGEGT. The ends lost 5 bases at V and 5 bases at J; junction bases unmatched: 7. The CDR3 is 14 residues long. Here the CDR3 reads CASSTGRAGETQYF. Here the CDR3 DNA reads TGTGCCAGCAGTACCGGGAGGGCCGGGGAGACCCAGTACTTC.

CDR3 nucleotides: TGTGCCAGCAGTTACTCGGCAGGCGTCTATGGCTACACCTTC. It yields the protein CASSYSAGVYGYTF. The chain recombines TRBV6-5 with TRBJ1-2, with no clear D. CDR3 size: 14 residues. Germline loops: CDR1 MNHEY, CDR2 SVGAGI. With 0 bases removed from V and 4 bases from J, the gap between germline ends came to 9 bases.

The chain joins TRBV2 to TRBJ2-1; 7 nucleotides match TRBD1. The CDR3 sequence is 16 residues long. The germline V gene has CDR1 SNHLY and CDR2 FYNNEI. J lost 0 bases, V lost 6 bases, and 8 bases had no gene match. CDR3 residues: CASSQRQGRSYNEQFF. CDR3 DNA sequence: TGTGCCAGCAGCCAGAGACAGGGCCGCTCCTACAATGAGCAGTTCTTC. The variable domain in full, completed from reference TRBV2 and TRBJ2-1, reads EPEVTQTPSHQVTQMGQEVILRCVPISNHLYFYWYRQILGQKVEFLVSFYNNEISEKSEIFDDQFSVERPDGSNFTLKIRSTKLEDSAMYFCASSQRQGRSYNEQFFGPGTRLTVL.

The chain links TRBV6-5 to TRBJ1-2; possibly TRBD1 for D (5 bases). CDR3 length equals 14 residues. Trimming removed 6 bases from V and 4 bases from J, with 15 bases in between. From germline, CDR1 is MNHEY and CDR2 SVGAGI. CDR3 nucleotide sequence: TGTGCCAGCAGCCCGGACAATTTGGGCTATGGCTACACCTTC. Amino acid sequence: CASSPDNLGYGYTF.

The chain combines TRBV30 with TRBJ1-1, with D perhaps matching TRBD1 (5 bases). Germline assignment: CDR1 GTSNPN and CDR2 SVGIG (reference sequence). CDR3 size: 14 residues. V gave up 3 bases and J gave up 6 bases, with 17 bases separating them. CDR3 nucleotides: TGTGCCTGGAGAAAAAGGCAGGGAAACGCTGAAGCTTTCTTT. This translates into CAWRKRQGNAEAFF.

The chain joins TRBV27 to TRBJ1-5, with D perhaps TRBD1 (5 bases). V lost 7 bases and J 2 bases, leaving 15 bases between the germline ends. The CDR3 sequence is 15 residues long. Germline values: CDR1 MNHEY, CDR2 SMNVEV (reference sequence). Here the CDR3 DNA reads TGTGCCAGCACCCCCGGGGGGTTACGCAATCAGCCCCAGCATTTT. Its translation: CASTPGGLRNQPQHF.

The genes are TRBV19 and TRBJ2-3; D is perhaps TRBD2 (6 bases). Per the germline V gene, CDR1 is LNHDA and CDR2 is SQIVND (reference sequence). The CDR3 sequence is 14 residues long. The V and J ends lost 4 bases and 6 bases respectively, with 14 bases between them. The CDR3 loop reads CASSNVAALDTQYF. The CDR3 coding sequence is TGTGCCAGTAGTAATGTAGCGGCCCTGGATACGCAGTATTTT.

CDR3 loop: CASRTGQGRHQPQHF. DNA for the CDR3: TGTGCCAGTAGAACCGGACAGGGGAGACATCAGCCCCAGCATTTT. The V gene is TRBV19, the J gene TRBJ1-5, with 9 bases matching TRBD1. The CDR3 loop spans 15 amino acids. V shed 6 bases, J shed 5 bases, and the junction held 8 bases outside the gene matches. The germline gives CDR1 LNHDA, CDR2 SQIVND (reference sequence).